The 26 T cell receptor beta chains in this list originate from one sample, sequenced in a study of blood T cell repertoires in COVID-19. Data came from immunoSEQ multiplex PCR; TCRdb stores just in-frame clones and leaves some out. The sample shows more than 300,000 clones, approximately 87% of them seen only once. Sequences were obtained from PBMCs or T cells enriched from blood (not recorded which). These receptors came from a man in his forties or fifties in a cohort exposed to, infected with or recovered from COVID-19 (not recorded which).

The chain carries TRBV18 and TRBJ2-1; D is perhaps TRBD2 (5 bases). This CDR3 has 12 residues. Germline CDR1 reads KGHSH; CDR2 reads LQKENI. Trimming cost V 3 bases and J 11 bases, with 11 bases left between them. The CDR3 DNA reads TGTGCCAGCTCACCCGCGACTAACCAGCAGTTCTTC. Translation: CASSPATNQQFF.

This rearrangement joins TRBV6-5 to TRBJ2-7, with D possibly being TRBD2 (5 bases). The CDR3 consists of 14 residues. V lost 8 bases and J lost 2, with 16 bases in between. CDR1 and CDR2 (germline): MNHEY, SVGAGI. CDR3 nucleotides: TGTGCCAGCTCTCGACTGGGAGCCCCCTACGAGCAGTACTTC. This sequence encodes CASSRLGAPYEQYF.

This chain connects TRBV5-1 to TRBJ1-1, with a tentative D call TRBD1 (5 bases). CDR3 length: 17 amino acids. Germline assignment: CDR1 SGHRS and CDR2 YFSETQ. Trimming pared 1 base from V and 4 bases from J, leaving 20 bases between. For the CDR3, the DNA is TGCGCCAGCAGCTTGTCGGGGGGAGGGACCACGAGCACTGAAGCTTTCTTT. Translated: CASSLSGGGTTSTEAFF.

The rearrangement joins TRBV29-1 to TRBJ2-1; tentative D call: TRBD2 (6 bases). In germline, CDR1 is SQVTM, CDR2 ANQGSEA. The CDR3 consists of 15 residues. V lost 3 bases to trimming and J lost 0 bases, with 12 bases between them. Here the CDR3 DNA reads TGCAGCGTTGATAGGGACTCCCTCTCCTACAATGAGCAGTTCTTC. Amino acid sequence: CSVDRDSLSYNEQFF.

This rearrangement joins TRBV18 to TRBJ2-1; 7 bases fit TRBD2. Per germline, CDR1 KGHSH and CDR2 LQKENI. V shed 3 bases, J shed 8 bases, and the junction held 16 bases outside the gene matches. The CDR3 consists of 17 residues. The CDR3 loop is CASSPASGTTTLDEQFF. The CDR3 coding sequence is TGTGCCAGCTCACCGGCCTCCGGGACTACCACCTTGGATGAGCAGTTCTTC.

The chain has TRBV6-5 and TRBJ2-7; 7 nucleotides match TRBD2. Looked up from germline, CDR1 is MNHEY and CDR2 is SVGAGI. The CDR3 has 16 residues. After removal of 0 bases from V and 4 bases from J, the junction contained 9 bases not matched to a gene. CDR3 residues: CASSYSLAGAEYEQYF. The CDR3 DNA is TGTGCCAGCAGTTACTCCTTGGCGGGAGCCGAGTACGAGCAGTACTTC.

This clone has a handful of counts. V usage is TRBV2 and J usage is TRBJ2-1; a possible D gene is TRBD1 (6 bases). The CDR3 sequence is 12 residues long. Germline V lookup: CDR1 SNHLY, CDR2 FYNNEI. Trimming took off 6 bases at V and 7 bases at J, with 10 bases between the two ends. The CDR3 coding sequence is TGTGCCAGCAGCACACAGGGTAATGAGCAGTTCTTC. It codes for CASSTQGNEQFF.

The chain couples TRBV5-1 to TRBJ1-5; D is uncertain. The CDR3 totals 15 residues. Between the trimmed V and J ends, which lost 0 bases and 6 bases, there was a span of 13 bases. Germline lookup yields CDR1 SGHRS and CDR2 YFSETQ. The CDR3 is CASSLGNNEGQPQHF. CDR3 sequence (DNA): TGCGCCAGCAGCTTGGGGAACAACGAGGGTCAGCCCCAGCATTTT.

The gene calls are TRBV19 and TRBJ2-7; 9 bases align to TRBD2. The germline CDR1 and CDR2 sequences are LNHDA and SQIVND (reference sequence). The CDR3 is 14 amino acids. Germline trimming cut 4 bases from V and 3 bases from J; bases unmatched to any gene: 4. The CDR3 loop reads CASSTQTSGYEQYF. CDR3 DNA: TGTGCCAGTAGTACGCAGACTAGCGGCTACGAGCAGTACTTC. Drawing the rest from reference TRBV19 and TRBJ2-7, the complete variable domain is DGGITQSPKYLFRKEGQNVTLSCEQNLNHDAMYWYRQDPGQGLRLIYYSQIVNDFQKGDIAEGYSVSREKKESFPLTVTSAQKNPTAFYLCASSTQTSGYEQYFGPGTRLTVT.

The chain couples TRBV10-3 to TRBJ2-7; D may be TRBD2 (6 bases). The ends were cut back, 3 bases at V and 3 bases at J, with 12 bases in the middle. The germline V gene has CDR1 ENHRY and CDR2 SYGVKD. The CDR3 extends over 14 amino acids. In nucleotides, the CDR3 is TGTGCCATCAGTGAAGGGCGGGGTGACTACGAGCAGTACTTC. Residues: CAISEGRGDYEQYF.

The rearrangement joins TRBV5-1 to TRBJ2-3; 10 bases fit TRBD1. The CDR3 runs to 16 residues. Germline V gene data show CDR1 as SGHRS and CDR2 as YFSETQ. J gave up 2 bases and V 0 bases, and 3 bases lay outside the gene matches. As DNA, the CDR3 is TGCGCCAGCAGCTTGGGACAGGGGGCAGTCACAGATACGCAGTATTTT. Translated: CASSLGQGAVTDTQYF.

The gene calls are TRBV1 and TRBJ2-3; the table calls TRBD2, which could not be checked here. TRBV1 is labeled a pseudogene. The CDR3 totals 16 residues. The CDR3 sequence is CTSSQFGLAPRDTQYF. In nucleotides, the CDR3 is TGCACCAGCAGCCAATTCGGACTAGCACCCCGTGATACGCAGTATTTT.

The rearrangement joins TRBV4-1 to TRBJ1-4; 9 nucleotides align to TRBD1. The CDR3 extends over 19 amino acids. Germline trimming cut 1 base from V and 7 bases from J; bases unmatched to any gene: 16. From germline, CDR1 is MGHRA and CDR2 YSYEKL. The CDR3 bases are TGCGCCAGCAGCCAAGGCCTTACATCTACAGGGGGCCTTTCTGAAAAACTGTTTTTT. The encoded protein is CASSQGLTSTGGLSEKLFF.

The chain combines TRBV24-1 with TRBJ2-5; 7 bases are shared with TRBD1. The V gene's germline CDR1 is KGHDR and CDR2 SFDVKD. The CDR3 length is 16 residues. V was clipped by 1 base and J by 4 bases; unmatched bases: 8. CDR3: CATSDLGGAGVETQYF. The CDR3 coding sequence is TGTGCCACCAGTGATTTAGGGGGCGCAGGGGTAGAGACCCAGTACTTC.

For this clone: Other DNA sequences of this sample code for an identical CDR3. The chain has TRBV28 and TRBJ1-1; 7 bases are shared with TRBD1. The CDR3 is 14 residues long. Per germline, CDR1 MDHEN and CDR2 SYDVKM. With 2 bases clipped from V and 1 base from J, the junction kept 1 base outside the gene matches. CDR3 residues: CASSLRQGNTEAFF. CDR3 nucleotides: TGTGCCAGCAGTTTAAGACAGGGGAACACTGAAGCTTTCTTT. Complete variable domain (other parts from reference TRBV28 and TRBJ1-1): DVKVTQSSRYLVKRTGEKVFLECVQDMDHENMFWYRQDPGLGLRLIYFSYDVKMKEKGDIPEGYSVSREKKERFSLILESASTNQTSMYLCASSLRQGNTEAFFGQGTRLTVV.

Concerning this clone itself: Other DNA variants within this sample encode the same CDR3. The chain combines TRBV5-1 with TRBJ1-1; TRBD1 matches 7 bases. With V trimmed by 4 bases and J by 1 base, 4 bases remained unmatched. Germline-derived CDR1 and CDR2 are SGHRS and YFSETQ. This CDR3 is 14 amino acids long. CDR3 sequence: CASSPGTANTEAFF. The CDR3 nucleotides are TGCGCCAGCAGCCCTGGGACAGCGAACACTGAAGCTTTCTTT.

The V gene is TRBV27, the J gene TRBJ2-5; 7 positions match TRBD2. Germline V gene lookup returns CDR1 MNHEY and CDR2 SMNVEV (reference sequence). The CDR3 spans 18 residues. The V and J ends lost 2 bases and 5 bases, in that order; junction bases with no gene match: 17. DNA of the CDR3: TGTGCCAGCAGTTTAAAGTTTAGTTCGGGGGGTGCTAGGGAGACCCAGTACTTC. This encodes CASSLKFSSGGARETQYF.

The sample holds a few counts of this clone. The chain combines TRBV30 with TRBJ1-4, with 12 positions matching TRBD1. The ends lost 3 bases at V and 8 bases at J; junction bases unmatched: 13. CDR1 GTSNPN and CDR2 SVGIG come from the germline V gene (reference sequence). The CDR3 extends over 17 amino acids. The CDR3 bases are TGTGCCTGGAGCCCGGGACAGGGGGCGCGCGGGCGGGAAAAACTGTTTTTT. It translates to CAWSPGQGARGREKLFF.

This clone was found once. The CDR3 DNA follows: TGTGCCATCAGTGATGTAGCTAGAAGGAATGGCTACACCTTC. As protein: CAISDVARRNGYTF. The J gene is TRBJ1-2, the V gene TRBV10-3; no reliable D call. The V gene lost 3 bases and the J gene lost 6 bases, with 14 bases spanning the gap. The CDR3 has 14 residues. Germline V CDR1 and CDR2: ENHRY, SYGVKD.

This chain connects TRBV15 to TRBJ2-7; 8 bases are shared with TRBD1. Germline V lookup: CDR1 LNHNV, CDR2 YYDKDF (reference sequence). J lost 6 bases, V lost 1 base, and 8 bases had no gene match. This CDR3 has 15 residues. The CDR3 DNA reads TGTGCCACCAGCAGAGGACAGGGGCCCCCCGGCGAGCAGTACTTC. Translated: CATSRGQGPPGEQYF.

In nucleotides, the CDR3 is TGTGCCAGTACAAAACAGGGGGCGGACACTGAAGCTTTCTTT. This translates into CASTKQGADTEAFF. The V gene is TRBV19, the J gene TRBJ1-1; the match to TRBD1 covers 9 bases. Germline-derived CDR1 and CDR2 are LNHDA and SQIVND (reference sequence). V trimming: 7 bases; J trimming: 3 bases; junction bases outside the gene matches: 6. The CDR3 length is 14 residues. The entire variable domain, with the rest obtained from reference TRBV19 and TRBJ1-1, is as follows: DGGITQSPKYLFRKEGQNVTLSCEQNLNHDAMYWYRQDPGQGLRLIYYSQIVNDFQKGDIAEGYSVSREKKESFPLTVTSAQKNPTAFYLCASTKQGADTEAFFGQGTRLTVV.

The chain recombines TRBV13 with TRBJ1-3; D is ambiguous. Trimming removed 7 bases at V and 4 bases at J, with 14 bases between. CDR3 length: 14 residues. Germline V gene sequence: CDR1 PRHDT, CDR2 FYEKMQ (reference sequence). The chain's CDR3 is CASTRRGEGNTIYF. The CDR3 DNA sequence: TGTGCCAGCACCCGGCGGGGTGAGGGAAACACCATATATTTT.

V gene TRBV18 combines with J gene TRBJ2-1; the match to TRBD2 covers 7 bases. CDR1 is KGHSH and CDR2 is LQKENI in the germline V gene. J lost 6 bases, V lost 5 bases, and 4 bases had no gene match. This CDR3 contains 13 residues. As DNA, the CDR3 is TGTGCCAGCTCATGGCGGGAGATCAATGAGCAGTTCTTC. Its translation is CASSWREINEQFF.

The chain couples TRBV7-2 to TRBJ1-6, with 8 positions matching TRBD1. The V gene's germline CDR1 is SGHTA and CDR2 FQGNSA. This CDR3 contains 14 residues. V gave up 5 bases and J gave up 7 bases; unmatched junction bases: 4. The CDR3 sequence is CASSPRQGNSPLHF. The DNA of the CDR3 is TGTGCCAGCAGCCCCCGACAGGGGAATTCACCCCTCCACTTT. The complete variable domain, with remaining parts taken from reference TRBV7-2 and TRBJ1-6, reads GAGVSQSPSNKVTEKGKDVELRCDPISGHTALYWYRQSLGQGLEFLIYFQGNSAPDKSGLPSDRFSAERTGGSVSTLTIQRTQQEDSAVYLCASSPRQGNSPLHFGNGTRLTVT.

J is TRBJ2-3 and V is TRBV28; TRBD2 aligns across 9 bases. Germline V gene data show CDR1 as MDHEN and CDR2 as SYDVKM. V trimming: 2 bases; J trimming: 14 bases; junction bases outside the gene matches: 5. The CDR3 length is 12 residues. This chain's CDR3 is CASSLAGGDRYF. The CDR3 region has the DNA TGTGCCAGCAGTTTAGCGGGAGGGGATCGGTATTTT.

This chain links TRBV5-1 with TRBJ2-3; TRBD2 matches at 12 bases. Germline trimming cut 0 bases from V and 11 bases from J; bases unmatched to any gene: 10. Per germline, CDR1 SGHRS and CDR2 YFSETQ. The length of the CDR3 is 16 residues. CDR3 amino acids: CASSLVGPQTSGRQYF. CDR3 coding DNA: TGCGCCAGCAGCTTGGTGGGGCCGCAGACTAGCGGGAGGCAGTATTTT.